A selection of T cell receptor beta chains follows, all from one sample in a study of T-cell reconstitution after alpha-beta-depleted transplantation in children. TCRdb recomputed calls from the PCR reads with MiXCR, one row per CDR3 protein. The table shows about 830,000 distinct CDR3 sequences, with around 15% occurring only once. The sample in question was PBMCs, mostly from graft donor cells, obtained 360 days after TCRalphabeta/CD19-depleted stem cell transplant. All receptors come from a male patient younger than 18 who had a stem cell transplant for acute lymphoblastic leukemia, so the T cells may come from the graft donor. The CDR3 runs from the conserved cysteine through the conserved F or W. Each record gives: CDR3 protein, CDR3 DNA, J gene, D gene, clone size, V gene. D genes are given only for firm matches. Rows give clone size only sometimes, using once, few, many, or a class for an expanded clone.

CDR3: CASSQAWELNTEAFF
DNA: TGTGCCAGCAGCCAAGCTTGGGAATTGAACACTGAAGCTTTCTTT
J: TRBJ1-1
D: -
size: few
V: TRBV3-1

CDR3: CATSRLAFLAVNEQFF
DNA: TGTGCCACCAGCAGGCTTGCATTTCTAGCGGTTAATGAGCAGTTCTTC
J: TRBJ2-1
D: TRBD2
size: -
V: TRBV15

CDR3: CASSASGSSYNEQFF
DNA: TGTGCCAGCAGCGCGAGCGGGAGCTCCTACAATGAGCAGTTCTTC
J: TRBJ2-1
D: TRBD2
size: many
V: TRBV9

CDR3: CASSPGLYEQYF
DNA: TGCGCCAGCAGCCCCGGGCTCTACGAGCAGTACTTC
J: TRBJ2-7
D: -
size: many
V: TRBV5-1

CDR3: CASSEASGQLQETQYF
DNA: TGTGCCAGCAGTGAAGCGTCAGGACAATTGCAAGAGACCCAGTACTTC
J: TRBJ2-5
D: -
size: few
V: TRBV6-1

CDR3: CASRGGGRPYNEQFF
DNA: TGTGCCAGCAGGGGCGGGGGTCGCCCCTACAATGAGCAGTTCTTC
J: TRBJ2-1
D: TRBD2
size: few
V: TRBV12-3/TRBV12-4

CDR3: CASSVSRLAGEQFF
DNA: TGTGCCAGCAGCGTCAGCCGACTAGCCGGTGAGCAGTTCTTC
J: TRBJ2-1
D: TRBD2
size: -
V: TRBV9

CDR3: CASSLRWDFYNEQFF
DNA: TGTGCCAGCAGCCTACGCTGGGACTTCTACAATGAGCAGTTCTTC
J: TRBJ2-1
D: -
size: -
V: TRBV3-1

CDR3: CASSQDSAGAGTDTQYF
DNA: TGTGCCAGCAGCCAAGACTCCGCGGGAGCAGGCACAGATACGCAGTATTTT
J: TRBJ2-3
D: TRBD2
size: -
V: TRBV4-2

CDR3: CSARGQGGELFF
DNA: TGCAGTGCTAGGGGCCAGGGGGGGGAGCTGTTTTTT
J: TRBJ2-2
D: -
size: -
V: TRBV20-1

CDR3: CASREDAETQYF
DNA: TGCGCCAGCAGGGAGGATGCGGAGACCCAGTACTTC
J: TRBJ2-5
D: -
size: -
V: TRBV5-1

CDR3: CASSPRQDPQHF
DNA: TGTGCCAGCAGCCCTCGACAGGACCCCCAGCATTTT
J: TRBJ1-5
D: -
size: once
V: TRBV11-2

CDR3: CASRRDSRPRTQYF
DNA: TGTGCCAGCAGGAGGGACAGCCGCCCAAGGACCCAGTACTTC
J: TRBJ2-5
D: TRBD1
size: -
V: TRBV4-2

CDR3: CSPQDVGTGELFF
DNA: TGCAGTCCCCAAGATGTGGGCACCGGGGAGCTGTTTTTT
J: TRBJ2-2
D: -
size: -
V: TRBV20-1

CDR3: CASSWAGDRGGETQYF
DNA: TGCGCCAGCAGCTGGGCGGGGGACAGGGGCGGTGAGACCCAGTACTTC
J: TRBJ2-5
D: TRBD1
size: -
V: TRBV5-1

CDR3: CASSYGRRTFYEQYF
DNA: TGTGCCAGCAGTTACGGGCGGCGGACGTTTTACGAGCAGTACTTC
J: TRBJ2-7
D: -
size: few
V: TRBV6-5

CDR3: CASTSRAPSYNEQFF
DNA: TGCGCCAGCACCTCTAGAGCCCCCTCCTACAATGAGCAGTTCTTC
J: TRBJ2-1
D: -
size: few
V: TRBV5-1

CDR3: CSVRLFSTGELFF
DNA: TGCAGCGTCCGGTTGTTCAGCACCGGGGAGCTGTTTTTT
J: TRBJ2-2
D: -
size: few
V: TRBV29-1

CDR3: CATFPGQRAPLLGKNIQYF
DNA: TGTGCCACCTTTCCGGGACAGAGAGCCCCGTTATTAGGCAAAAACATTCAGTACTTC
J: TRBJ2-4
D: TRBD1
size: few
V: TRBV15

CDR3: CASSFSRDRGQYEQYF
DNA: TGTGCCAGCAGCTTTTCCCGGGACAGGGGGCAGTACGAGCAGTACTTC
J: TRBJ2-7
D: TRBD1
size: few
V: TRBV7-9

CDR3: CASSYHRGNAYNSPLHF
DNA: TGTGCCAGCAGTTACCACAGGGGGAACGCCTATAATTCACCCCTCCACTTT
J: TRBJ1-6
D: TRBD1
size: -
V: TRBV12-3/TRBV12-4

CDR3: CASSRGTVAGGYEQYF
DNA: TGCGCCAGCAGCCGGGGGACCGTAGCGGGAGGGTACGAGCAGTACTTC
J: TRBJ2-7
D: TRBD2
size: -
V: TRBV4-1

CDR3: CASSGIDRGPWEQFF
DNA: TGTGCCAGCAGCGGGATAGACAGGGGGCCATGGGAGCAGTTCTTC
J: TRBJ2-1
D: TRBD1
size: -
V: TRBV7-9

CDR3: CASSLAGGAYNEQFF
DNA: TGTGCCAGCAGTTTGGCGGGAGGCGCCTACAATGAGCAGTTCTTC
J: TRBJ2-1
D: TRBD2
size: many
V: TRBV7-9

CDR3: CASSFLWTGSDTQYF
DNA: TGTGCCAGCAGCTTTCTCTGGACAGGGTCAGATACGCAGTATTTT
J: TRBJ2-3
D: TRBD1
size: few
V: TRBV7-9

CDR3: CASSLSLLMAGTSETQYF
DNA: TGTGCCAGCAGTTTATCCCTCCTAATGGCGGGAACGTCGGAGACCCAGTACTTC
J: TRBJ2-5
D: -
size: -
V: TRBV28

CDR3: CASSFPRQGVSDEQYF
DNA: TGTGCCAGCAGTTTCCCCAGACAGGGTGTGTCCGACGAGCAGTACTTC
J: TRBJ2-7
D: TRBD1
size: -
V: TRBV28

CDR3: CARGHRLAGELSYEQYF
DNA: TGTGCCAGGGGCCATCGACTAGCGGGAGAGCTGTCCTACGAGCAGTACTTC
J: TRBJ2-7
D: TRBD2
size: -
V: TRBV5-7

CDR3: CASSLVVGNYGYTF
DNA: TGCGCCAGCAGCTTGGTTGTGGGAAACTATGGCTACACCTTC
J: TRBJ1-2
D: -
size: -
V: TRBV5-1

CDR3: CASSQDPVGPRYEQYF
DNA: TGCGCCAGCAGCCAAGATCCCGTAGGGCCTCGCTACGAGCAGTACTTC
J: TRBJ2-7
D: -
size: few
V: TRBV4-1

CDR3: CASSPSGRGGGDEQFF
DNA: TGCGCCAGCAGCCCCAGCGGGAGGGGCGGTGGGGATGAGCAGTTCTTC
J: TRBJ2-1
D: TRBD2
size: -
V: TRBV5-1

CDR3: CASSLGAMSYEQYF
DNA: TGCGCCAGCAGCTTGGGGGCTATGTCCTACGAGCAGTACTTC
J: TRBJ2-7
D: -
size: -
V: TRBV5-1

CDR3: CASSHDELGTEAFF
DNA: TGCGCCAGCAGCCATGACGAACTCGGCACTGAAGCTTTCTTT
J: TRBJ1-1
D: -
size: -
V: TRBV4-1

CDR3: CASSHGPNSYNEQFF
DNA: TGTGCCAGCAGCCACGGACCCAACTCCTACAATGAGCAGTTCTTC
J: TRBJ2-1
D: -
size: few
V: TRBV7-3

CDR3: CASSQEPASGIIYEQYF
DNA: TGCGCCAGCAGCCAAGAACCAGCTAGCGGGATTATCTACGAGCAGTACTTC
J: TRBJ2-7
D: TRBD2
size: -
V: TRBV4-1

CDR3: CASSWTVNEKLFF
DNA: TGTGCCAGCTCGTGGACAGTTAATGAAAAACTGTTTTTT
J: TRBJ1-4
D: -
size: -
V: TRBV18

CDR3: CASSNDREQYF
DNA: TGCGCCAGCAGCAATGACAGGGAGCAGTATTTT
J: TRBJ2-3
D: TRBD1
size: -
V: TRBV5-1

CDR3: CATSRAVGGQFQETQYF
DNA: TGTGCCACCAGCAGGGCGGTGGGCGGACAGTTCCAAGAGACCCAGTACTTC
J: TRBJ2-5
D: -
size: few
V: TRBV15

CDR3: CASSLSGASTDTQYF
DNA: TGCGCCAGCAGCCTCAGCGGGGCTAGCACAGATACGCAGTATTTT
J: TRBJ2-3
D: TRBD2
size: many
V: TRBV4-1

CDR3: CASSLGPGGYTF
DNA: TGTGCCAGCAGCCTTGGACCGGGCGGCTACACCTTC
J: TRBJ1-2
D: -
size: -
V: TRBV11-1

CDR3: CASSFRKWLETVMNTGELFF
DNA: TGTGCCAGCAGCTTCCGGAAATGGCTAGAAACCGTGATGAACACCGGGGAGCTGTTTTTT
J: TRBJ2-2
D: -
size: -
V: TRBV12-3/TRBV12-4

CDR3: CASSHQREVRFEQYF
DNA: TGTGCCAGCAGCCACCAGCGGGAGGTTAGATTCGAGCAGTACTTC
J: TRBJ2-7
D: TRBD2
size: -
V: TRBV3-1

CDR3: CASSPHPLDSTDTQYF
DNA: TGTGCCAGCTCACCACATCCCCTAGACAGCACAGATACGCAGTATTTT
J: TRBJ2-3
D: -
size: once
V: TRBV18

CDR3: CSVEDRGQIYTDTQYF
DNA: TGCAGCGTCGAGGACAGGGGGCAGATTTACACAGATACGCAGTATTTT
J: TRBJ2-3
D: TRBD1
size: few
V: TRBV29-1

CDR3: CSVGVGELFF
DNA: TGCAGCGTCGGGGTAGGGGAGCTGTTTTTT
J: TRBJ2-2
D: -
size: -
V: TRBV29-1

CDR3: CASSLVSGRNEQYF
DNA: TGCGCCAGCAGCTTGGTTTCTGGGAGGAACGAGCAGTACTTC
J: TRBJ2-7
D: -
size: many
V: TRBV5-1

CDR3: CASSGHGELFF
DNA: TGTGCCAGCAGCGGACACGGGGAGCTGTTTTTT
J: TRBJ2-2
D: -
size: few
V: TRBV3-1

CDR3: CASSRGGLAAHNEQFF
DNA: TGTGCCAGCAGCCGGGGAGGGCTAGCGGCCCACAATGAGCAGTTCTTC
J: TRBJ2-1
D: TRBD2
size: -
V: TRBV3-1

CDR3: CASSSFFGTGRTVNEQFF
DNA: TGTGCCAGCAGCTCCTTCTTTGGGACTGGCCGCACCGTTAATGAGCAGTTCTTC
J: TRBJ2-1
D: -
size: -
V: TRBV7-3

CDR3: CASSLWDRGAEETQYF
DNA: TGTGCCAGCAGCTTATGGGACAGGGGGGCGGAGGAGACCCAGTACTTC
J: TRBJ2-5
D: TRBD1
size: -
V: TRBV7-7

CDR3: CATSPGPGSWETQYF
DNA: TGTGCCACCAGCCCAGGTCCCGGGAGCTGGGAGACCCAGTACTTC
J: TRBJ2-5
D: -
size: -
V: TRBV15